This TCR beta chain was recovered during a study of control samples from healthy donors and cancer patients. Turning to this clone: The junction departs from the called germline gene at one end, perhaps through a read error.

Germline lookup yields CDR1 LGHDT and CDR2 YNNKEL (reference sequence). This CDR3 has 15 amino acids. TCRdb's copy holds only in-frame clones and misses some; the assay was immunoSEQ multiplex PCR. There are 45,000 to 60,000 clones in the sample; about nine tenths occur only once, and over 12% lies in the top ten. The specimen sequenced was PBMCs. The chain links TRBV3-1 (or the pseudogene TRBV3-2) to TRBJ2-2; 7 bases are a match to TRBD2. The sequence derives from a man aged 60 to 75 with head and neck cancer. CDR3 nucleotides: TGTGTCAGCAGCCAAGGTGGAACTAGCGCCGGGGAGCTGTTTTTT. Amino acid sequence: CVSSQGGTSAGELFF.